Described below is a single T cell receptor (beta chain) sequence and its context. The source of the sample is a study of tumor-infiltrating lymphocytes in primary liver carcinoma. Whole-study context: Men and women, 30 to 69 years of age, made up the patients.

TCR beta cDNA came from approximately 490 ng total RNA, primed with a constant-region primer. Three nested multiplex PCR rounds, a slightly modified ARM-PCR method, built the TCR beta libraries. TRBV1-TRBV30 forward primers paired with a C-beta reverse primer were used in the first two PCR rounds, which ran approximately 11 cycles each. TCRdb re-called the multiplex PCR reads with MiXCR, one entry per CDR3 protein. The table includes around 19,000 distinct CDR3 sequences, roughly 79% detected once. The study co-extracted DNA and RNA from about 20-30 mg of unsorted bulk tissue. Patients in the cohort were treatment-naive and living with chronic HBV infection. The germline V gene has CDR1 SQVTM and CDR2 ANQGSEA. V shed 8 bases and J shed 6 bases, with 14 bases lying between them. The CDR3 covers 13 residues.

Sequencing was done on a sample of liver tumor tissue from sampling region 4. Subset specified: tumor region T4, right-lateral pole. The receptor was isolated from a woman in her twenties or thirties with primary liver carcinoma and hepatitis B virus infection. This rearrangement joins TRBV29-1 to TRBJ2-6; D is unclear. The CDR3: CSPPTLLANVLTF. For the CDR3, the DNA is TGCAGCCCCCCGACGCTTCTGGCCAACGTCCTGACTTTC.